This T cell receptor (beta chain) is from a study of cytomegalovirus exposure and HLA in healthy donors. Primers: 60 Vbeta forward and 13 Jbeta reverse. The method was immunoSEQ multiplex PCR; TCRdb's version includes in-frame clones alone and lacks a portion of them. The repertoire consists of some 220,000 clones, with around nine tenths occurring once and the leading ten covering less than 1.2%. Sampled while nominally healthy, donors likely had unrecorded immune exposures. Regarding the study as a whole: Reports credit the classifier with highly specific, highly sensitive diagnosis of cytomegalovirus status. Later analysis associated a missense DCLRE1C variant with TCR beta V- and J-gene trimming.

Of note for this clone: What it recognizes is unknown.

The germline gives CDR1 MNHEY, CDR2 SVGAGI. With 2 bases clipped from V and 9 bases from J, the junction kept 8 bases outside the gene matches. This CDR3 spans 16 amino acids. This TCR was recovered from a woman younger than 35 in good health and CMV-seronegative. The sequencing input was PBMCs. V is TRBV6-5 and J is TRBJ1-6; TRBD1 matches at 9 bases. The CDR3 region has the DNA TGTGCCAGCAGTTACGGACAGGGGAAGAGGTCTTCACCCCTCCACTTT. Its translation: CASSYGQGKRSSPLHF.